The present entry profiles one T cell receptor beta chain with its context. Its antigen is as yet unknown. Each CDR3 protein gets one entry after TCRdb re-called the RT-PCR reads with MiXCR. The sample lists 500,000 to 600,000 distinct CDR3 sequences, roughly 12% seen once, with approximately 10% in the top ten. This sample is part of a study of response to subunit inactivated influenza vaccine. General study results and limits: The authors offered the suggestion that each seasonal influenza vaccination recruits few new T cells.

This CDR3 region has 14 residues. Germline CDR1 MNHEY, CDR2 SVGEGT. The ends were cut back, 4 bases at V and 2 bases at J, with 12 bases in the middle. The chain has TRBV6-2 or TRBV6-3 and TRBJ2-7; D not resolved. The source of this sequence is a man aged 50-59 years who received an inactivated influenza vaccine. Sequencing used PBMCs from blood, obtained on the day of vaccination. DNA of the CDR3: TGTGCCAGCAGTTCCGGCGCCAGCCCCTACGAGCAGTACTTC. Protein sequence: CASSSGASPYEQYF.